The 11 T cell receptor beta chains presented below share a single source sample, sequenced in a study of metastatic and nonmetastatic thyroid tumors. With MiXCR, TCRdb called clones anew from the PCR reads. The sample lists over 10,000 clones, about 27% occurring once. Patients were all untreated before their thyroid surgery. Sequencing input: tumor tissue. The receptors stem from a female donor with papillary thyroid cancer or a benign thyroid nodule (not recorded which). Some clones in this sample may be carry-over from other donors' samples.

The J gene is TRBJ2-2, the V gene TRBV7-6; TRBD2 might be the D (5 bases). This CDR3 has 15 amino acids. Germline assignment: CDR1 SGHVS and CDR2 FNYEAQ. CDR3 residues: CSSSLVGLDTGELFF. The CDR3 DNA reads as TGTTCTAGCAGCTTAGTTGGGTTGGACACCGGGGAGCTGTTTTTT.

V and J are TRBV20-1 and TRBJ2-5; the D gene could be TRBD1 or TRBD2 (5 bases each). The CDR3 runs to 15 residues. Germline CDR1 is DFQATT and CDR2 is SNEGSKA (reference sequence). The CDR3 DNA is TGCATTGCCCCTCCCCGGGGCGCGGCCGGAGAGACCCAGTACTTC. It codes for CIAPPRGAAGETQYF.

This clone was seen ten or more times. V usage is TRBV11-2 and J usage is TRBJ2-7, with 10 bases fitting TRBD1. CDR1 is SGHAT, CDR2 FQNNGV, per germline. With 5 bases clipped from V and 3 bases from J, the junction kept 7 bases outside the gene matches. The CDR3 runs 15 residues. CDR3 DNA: TGTGCCAGCAGCCTCCGGACAGGGGGATTCTACGAGCAGTACTTC. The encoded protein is CASSLRTGGFYEQYF.

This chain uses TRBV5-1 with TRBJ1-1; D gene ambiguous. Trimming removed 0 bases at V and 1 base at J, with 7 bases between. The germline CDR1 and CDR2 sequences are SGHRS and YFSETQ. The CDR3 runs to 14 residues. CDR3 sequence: CASSLVGQNTEAFF. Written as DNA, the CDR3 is TGCGCCAGCAGCTTGGTAGGGCAGAACACTGAAGCTTTCTTT.

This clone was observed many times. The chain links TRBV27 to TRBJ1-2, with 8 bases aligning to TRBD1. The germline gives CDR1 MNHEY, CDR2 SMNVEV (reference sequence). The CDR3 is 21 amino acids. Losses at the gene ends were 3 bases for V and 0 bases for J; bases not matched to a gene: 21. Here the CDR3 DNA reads TGTGCCAGCAGTTTCCGACAGGGGTATCTCCACCGATTCTTGACTAACTATGGCTACACCTTC. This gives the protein CASSFRQGYLHRFLTNYGYTF.

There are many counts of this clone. The CDR3: CASSLPSDSSYEQYF. DNA of the CDR3: TGTGCCAGCAGTTTGCCTAGCGATAGCTCCTACGAGCAGTACTTC. This chain links TRBV28 with TRBJ2-7, with a tentative D call TRBD2 (6 bases). CDR1 is MDHEN and CDR2 is SYDVKM in the germline V gene. The CDR3 sequence is 15 residues long. Trimming removed 3 bases from V and 0 bases from J, with 12 bases in between. Based on the CDR3 plus reference TRBV28 and TRBJ2-7, the full variable domain is DVKVTQSSRYLVKRTGEKVFLECVQDMDHENMFWYRQDPGLGLRLIYFSYDVKMKEKGDIPEGYSVSREKKERFSLILESASTNQTSMYLCASSLPSDSSYEQYFGPGTRLTVT.

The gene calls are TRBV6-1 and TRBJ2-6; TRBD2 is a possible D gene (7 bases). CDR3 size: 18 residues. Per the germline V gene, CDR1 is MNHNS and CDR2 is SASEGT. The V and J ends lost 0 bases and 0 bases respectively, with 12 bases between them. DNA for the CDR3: TGTGCCAGCAGTGAAGCTGGGGGGGGCTACTCTGGGGCCAACGTCCTGACTTTC. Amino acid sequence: CASSEAGGGYSGANVLTF.

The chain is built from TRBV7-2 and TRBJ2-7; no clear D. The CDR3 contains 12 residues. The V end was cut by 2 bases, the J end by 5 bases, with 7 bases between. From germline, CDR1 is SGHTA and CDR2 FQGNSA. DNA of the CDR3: TGTGCCAGCAGCTTATGTCGACACGAGCAGTACTTC. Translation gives CASSLCRHEQYF.

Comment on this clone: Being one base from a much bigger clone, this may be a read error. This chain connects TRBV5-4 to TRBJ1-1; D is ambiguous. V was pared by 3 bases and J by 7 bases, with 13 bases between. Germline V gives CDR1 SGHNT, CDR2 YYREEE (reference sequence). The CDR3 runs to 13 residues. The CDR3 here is CASSSRVRGEAFF. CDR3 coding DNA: TGTGCCAGCAGCTCCCGGGTTCGGGGTGAAGCTTTCTTT.

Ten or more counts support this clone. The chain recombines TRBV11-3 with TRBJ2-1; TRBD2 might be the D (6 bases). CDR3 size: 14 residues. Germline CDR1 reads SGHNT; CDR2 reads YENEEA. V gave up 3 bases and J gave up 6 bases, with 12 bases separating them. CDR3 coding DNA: TGTGCCAGCAGCTTCCTTACTAGCATCAATGAGCAGTTCTTC. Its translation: CASSFLTSINEQFF.

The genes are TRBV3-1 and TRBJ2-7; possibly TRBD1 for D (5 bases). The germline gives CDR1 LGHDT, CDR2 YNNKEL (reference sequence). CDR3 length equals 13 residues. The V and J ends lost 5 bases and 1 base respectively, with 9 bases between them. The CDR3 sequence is CASSFSGSYEQYV. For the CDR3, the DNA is TGTGCCAGCAGCTTCTCAGGGTCCTACGAGCAGTACGTC.